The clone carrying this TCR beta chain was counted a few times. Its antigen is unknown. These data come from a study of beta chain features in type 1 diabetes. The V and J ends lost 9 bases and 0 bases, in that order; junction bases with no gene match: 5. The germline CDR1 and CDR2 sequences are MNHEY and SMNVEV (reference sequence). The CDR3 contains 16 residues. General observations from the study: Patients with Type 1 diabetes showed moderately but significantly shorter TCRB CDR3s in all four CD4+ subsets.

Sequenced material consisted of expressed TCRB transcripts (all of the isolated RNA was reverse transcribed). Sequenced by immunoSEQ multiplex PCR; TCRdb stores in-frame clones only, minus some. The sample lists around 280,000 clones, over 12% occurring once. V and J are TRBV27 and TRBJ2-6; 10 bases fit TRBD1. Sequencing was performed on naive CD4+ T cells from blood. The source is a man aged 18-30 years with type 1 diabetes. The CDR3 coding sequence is TGTGCCAGTTCCGGGACAGGGGTCTCTGGGGCCAACGTCCTGACTTTC. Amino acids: CASSGTGVSGANVLTF.